The next 7 T cell receptor beta chains were all read from a single sample in a study of regulatory T cells in long-lasting Graves disease. Investigators prepared the TCR beta libraries by applying iRepertoire HTBI primers and Arm-PCR of CDR3 regions. TCRdb fed the multiplex PCR reads into MiXCR, producing one record per CDR3 protein. The table includes a few hundred thousand distinct CDR3 sequences, about 12% detected once. Documented time point: newly diagnosed GD, antithyroid drugs for less than 3 months. RNA isolated from PBMCs was used to make the TCR library. Separately, the same data were catalogued under a study of T cells in Graves' hyperthyroidism and ophthalmopathy.

This specimen consisted of peripheral blood mononuclear cells (PBMCs), obtained at new diagnosis, from a patient treated with antithyroid drugs. The receptors here all came from a woman under 30 with Graves disease.

This clonotype was seen a single time. This clone may be a read error of a much larger clone one base away. Since no conserved phenylalanine or tryptophan closes the CDR3, a read error is the likely cause. The V call is TRBV20-1, the J call TRBJ2-7; 8 nucleotides agree with TRBD1. Trimming at V came to 5 bases and at J to 6 bases, leaving 9 bases not matched to a gene. Germline-derived CDR1 and CDR2 are DFQATT and SNEGSKA (reference sequence). This CDR3 region has 13 residues. As DNA, the CDR3 is TGCAGTGCTCCCGGACAGGGTTCGCGCGAGCAGTACCTC. Translated, it gives CSAPGQGSREQYL.

Worth noting for this clonotype: This could be a read error, since a much larger clone is one nucleotide away. This chain links TRBV7-9 with TRBJ1-1; perhaps TRBD1 as D (5 bases). The CDR3 has 14 residues. Germline CDR1 reads SEHNR; CDR2 reads FQNEAQ (reference sequence). The CDR3 spells CANSQPGTNTEAFF. The CDR3 coding sequence is TGTGCCAACAGCCAGCCCGGGACTAACACTGAAGCTTTCTTT. Complete variable domain (other parts from reference TRBV7-9 and TRBJ1-1): DTGVSQNPRHKITKRGQNVTFRCDPISEHNRLYWYRQTLGQGPEFLTYFQNEAQLEKSRLLSDRFSAERPKGSFSTLEIQRTEQGDSAMYLCANSQPGTNTEAFFGQGTRLTVV.

This clonotype has at least ten counts. The chain carries TRBV20-1 and TRBJ1-2, with a possible D match to TRBD1 (5 bases). The CDR3 is 15 amino acids. Per germline, CDR1 DFQATT and CDR2 SNEGSKA (reference sequence). Trimming shortened V by 5 bases and J by 4 bases, and 20 bases separated the two germline ends. CDR3 DNA sequence: TGCAGTGCTCCGTCCCCGTTCCGGGGCGGCTATGGCTACACCTTC. This encodes CSAPSPFRGGYGYTF.

This clonotype was seen a few times. The chain joins TRBV19 to TRBJ1-1, with D possibly matching TRBD1 (5 bases). Germline V gene lookup returns CDR1 LNHDA and CDR2 SQIVND (reference sequence). Trimming removed 5 bases from V and 1 base from J, with 11 bases in between. The CDR3 totals 14 residues. The CDR3 DNA is TGTGCCAGTAGTCTCAGGGCCTCGAACACTGAAGCTTTCTTT. Encoded protein: CASSLRASNTEAFF.

This clonotype was recorded a few times. A junction boundary mismatches the germline segment, possibly from a read error. V and J are TRBV4-3 and TRBJ2-1; D gene uncertain. The CDR3 is 15 residues long. Germline CDR1 is LGHNA and CDR2 is YSLEER. CDR3 in amino acids: CASSHSNYEAPRALF. The CDR3 DNA is TGCGCCAGCAGTCACAGCAATTATGAGGCCCCCCGGGCGCTCTTC.

This clonotype was counted between two and nine times. This chain joins TRBV3-1 and TRBJ1-2; D gene uncertain. V was pared by 0 bases and J by 6 bases, with 17 bases between. CDR3 length equals 16 residues. Germline loops: CDR1 LGHDT, CDR2 YNNKEL (reference sequence). In nucleotides, the CDR3 is TGTGCCAGCAGCCAAGACTACAGAGGTTTTCGACATGGCTACACCTTC. Translated: CASSQDYRGFRHGYTF.

This clonotype was recorded at least ten times. The chain combines TRBV19 with TRBJ2-7; 10 bases agree with TRBD1. CDR1 and CDR2 (germline): LNHDA, SQIVND (reference sequence). This CDR3 spans 15 amino acids. Losses at the gene ends were 5 bases for V and 0 bases for J; bases not matched to a gene: 4. Written as DNA, the CDR3 is TGTGCCAGTAGTTCGGGACAGGGGACCTCCTACGAGCAGTACGTC. It is translated as CASSSGQGTSYEQYV.